This entry lists 23 T cell receptor beta chains sequenced from one sample in a study of shared clonotypes between healthy human individuals. Repertoires were generated with immunoSEQ multiplex PCR, while TCRdb's copy carries only in-frame clones and drops some. The table lists under 2,500,000 clones, approximately 95% of them singletons. The specimen was naive CD4+ T cells sorted from blood. Indicated subset: CD45RA+ positively selected. These receptors came from a man in his late teens or twenties in good health.

The V call is TRBV30, the J call TRBJ2-5; the match to TRBD1 covers 7 bases. The length of the CDR3 is 12 residues. V gave up 8 bases and J gave up 3 bases; unmatched junction bases: 6. Germline V gene sequence: CDR1 GTSNPN, CDR2 SVGIG (reference sequence). CDR3 protein: CARSQGKETQYF. The DNA of the CDR3 is TGTGCCCGATCACAGGGGAAAGAGACCCAGTACTTC.

CDR3 loop: CASTIGQVNSPLHF. The CDR3, as DNA: TGTGCCAGTACCATCGGACAGGTTAATTCACCCCTCCACTTT. The chain couples TRBV19 to TRBJ1-6; 7 positions agree with TRBD1. CDR3 length equals 14 residues. Germline CDR1 reads LNHDA; CDR2 reads SQIVND (reference sequence). The ends lost 7 bases at V and 6 bases at J; junction bases unmatched: 6. Drawing the rest from reference TRBV19 and TRBJ1-6, the complete variable domain is DGGITQSPKYLFRKEGQNVTLSCEQNLNHDAMYWYRQDPGQGLRLIYYSQIVNDFQKGDIAEGYSVSREKKESFPLTVTSAQKNPTAFYLCASTIGQVNSPLHFGNGTRLTVT.

This clone appeared once. This sequence joins TRBV6-6 and TRBJ2-5, with no clear D. There are 12 residues in the CDR3. V dropped 10 bases and J dropped 5 bases, with 14 bases sitting between them. CDR1 is MNHNY and CDR2 is SVGAGI in the germline V gene (reference sequence). The CDR3 coding sequence is TGTGCCACCTGGAATTGGCCCGAGACCCAGTACTTC. It codes for CATWNWPETQYF.

The V and J genes are TRBV6-1 and TRBJ2-7; D gene ambiguous. V was shortened by 10 bases and J by 3 bases, with 7 bases between the two germline ends. The CDR3 sequence is 10 residues long. Germline CDR1 and CDR2: MNHNS and SASEGT. The CDR3 reads CANTFYEQYF. The DNA of the CDR3 is TGTGCCAACACGTTCTACGAGCAGTACTTC.

The chain employs TRBV10-1 and TRBJ1-6; 8 bases agree with TRBD1. V lost 8 bases to trimming and J lost 5 bases; unmatched junction nucleotides: 20. The length of the CDR3 is 19 residues. CDR1 WNHNN and CDR2 SYGVQD come from the germline V gene (reference sequence). The CDR3 sequence: CASGPVGQGARGNNSPLHF. In DNA form, the CDR3 reads TGCGCCAGCGGGCCGGTCGGGCAGGGGGCGCGGGGCAATAATTCACCCCTCCACTTT.

This sequence joins TRBV5-1 and TRBJ1-6, with 7 nucleotides matching TRBD1. The CDR3 contains 16 residues. Germline V gives CDR1 SGHRS, CDR2 YFSETQ. Trimming removed 3 bases from V and 5 bases from J; junction bases left unmatched: 8. This chain's CDR3 is CASSSGQPSNNSPLHF. The CDR3 DNA reads as TGCGCCAGCAGCTCGGGACAGCCCTCTAATAATTCACCCCTCCACTTT.

The CDR3 DNA sequence: TGTGCCAGCAGCTTCACTAGCGGGAGGGCCGGGGAGACCCAGTACTTC. Amino acid sequence: CASSFTSGRAGETQYF. The chain carries TRBV7-8 and TRBJ2-5; TRBD2 aligns across 13 bases. V was pared by 3 bases and J by 5 bases, with 6 bases of the junction left unmatched. The CDR3 is 16 amino acids. CDR1 and CDR2 from the germline V gene are SGHVS and FQNEAQ.

J is TRBJ1-4 and V is TRBV5-1, with 9 bases that match TRBD1. The CDR3 has 16 residues. V lost 4 bases to trimming and J lost 5 bases; unmatched junction nucleotides: 9. Germline CDR1 and CDR2: SGHRS and YFSETQ. The CDR3 sequence is CASSDRGDRENEKLFF. CDR3 in DNA: TGCGCCAGCAGCGATCGAGGGGACAGGGAGAATGAAAAACTGTTTTTT.

The chain couples TRBV9 to TRBJ2-2, with D possibly TRBD2 on 6 matching bases. CDR1 and CDR2 from the germline V gene are SGDLS and YYNGEE. This CDR3 is 14 amino acids long. V lost 2 bases and J 4 bases, leaving 9 bases between the germline ends. The CDR3 protein is CASSVSGFTGELFF. CDR3 nucleotides: TGTGCCAGCAGCGTGAGCGGGTTCACCGGGGAGCTGTTTTTT.

The gene calls are TRBV5-4 and TRBJ2-7; no reliable D call. Trimming took 4 bases from V and 1 from J, leaving 12 bases between them. Germline values: CDR1 SGHNT, CDR2 YYREEE (reference sequence). The CDR3 sequence is 14 residues long. The DNA of the CDR3 is TGTGCCAGCAGCAACCGGGCCAGATCCTACGAGCAGTACTTC. Encoded protein: CASSNRARSYEQYF.

The genes are TRBV2 and TRBJ1-6; possible D gene TRBD1, 5 bases. CDR1 and CDR2 (germline): SNHLY, FYNNEI. The CDR3 extends over 15 amino acids. Trimming cost V 6 bases and J 10 bases, with 19 bases left between them. CDR3 sequence: CASRGESGSKSPLHF. Written as DNA, the CDR3 is TGTGCCAGCAGAGGGGAGTCCGGGTCAAAATCACCCCTCCACTTT.

This clone was found once. The chain couples TRBV20-1 to TRBJ2-3; no reliable D call. The length of the CDR3 is 10 residues. The V and J ends lost 4 bases and 8 bases respectively, with 7 bases between them. Per the germline V gene, CDR1 is DFQATT and CDR2 is SNEGSKA (reference sequence). CDR3 protein: CSAIQLTQYF. CDR3 nucleotide sequence: TGCAGTGCTATTCAGCTTACGCAGTATTTT.

J is TRBJ2-5 and V is TRBV5-1; no definite D call. Germline V gene data show CDR1 as SGHRS and CDR2 as YFSETQ. V was cut by 0 bases and J by 1 base, with 4 bases left in between. This CDR3 has 13 amino acids. DNA of the CDR3: TGCGCCAGCAGCTTGGAGCCCCAAGAGACCCAGTACTTC. Amino acids: CASSLEPQETQYF.

The V call is TRBV11-1, the J call TRBJ1-1; 9 bases fit TRBD1. The V and J ends lost 0 bases and 3 bases, in that order; junction bases with no gene match: 8. The germline CDR1 and CDR2 sequences are SGHAT and FQDESV (reference sequence). CDR3 size: 17 residues. Here the CDR3 DNA reads TGTGCCAGCAGCTTAGCCGGAGCCGGGACAGGGCACACTGAAGCTTTCTTT. The encoded protein is CASSLAGAGTGHTEAFF.

This clone showed up just once. The rearrangement uses TRBV2 and TRBJ2-3; D may correspond to TRBD1 or TRBD2 (6 bases each). Between the trimmed V and J ends, which lost 7 bases and 6 bases, there was a span of 11 bases. CDR1 is SNHLY, CDR2 FYNNEI, per germline. The CDR3 is 12 residues long. Here the CDR3 reads CASTGASDTQYF. In DNA, the CDR3 is TGTGCCAGCACGGGGGCCTCCGATACGCAGTATTTT.

The CDR3 is CASQLENQPQHF. DNA for the CDR3: TGTGCCAGTCAGCTAGAGAATCAGCCCCAGCATTTT. The rearrangement joins TRBV6-1 to TRBJ1-5; D is uncertain. Per the germline V gene, CDR1 is MNHNS and CDR2 is SASEGT. The CDR3 spans 12 residues. Trimming removed 9 bases from V and 4 bases from J, with 10 bases in between.

This chain uses TRBV11-3 with TRBJ2-3; D unclear. Per the germline V gene, CDR1 is SGHNT and CDR2 is YENEEA. V lost 1 base, J lost 0 bases, and 14 bases lay in between. The CDR3 sequence is 17 residues long. The CDR3 here is CASSLGLEAASTDTQYF. DNA of the CDR3: TGTGCCAGCAGCTTAGGGCTCGAGGCAGCTAGCACAGATACGCAGTATTTT.

The genes are TRBV4-1 and TRBJ2-7; TRBD2 aligns across 7 bases. Trimming at V came to 4 bases and at J to 2 bases, leaving 8 bases not matched to a gene. Germline V lookup: CDR1 MGHRA, CDR2 YSYEKL. The CDR3 consists of 15 residues. The CDR3 coding sequence is TGCGCCAGCAGCCGCACAAGCGGGGCGACCTACGAGCAGTACTTC. Protein: CASSRTSGATYEQYF.

The V and J genes are TRBV19 and TRBJ1-6; TRBD1 might be the D (5 bases). V shed 1 base and J shed 2 bases, with 9 bases lying between them. The CDR3 is 16 amino acids. Germline V gene data show CDR1 as LNHDA and CDR2 as SQIVND (reference sequence). CDR3 sequence reads: CASSIGTGTYNSPLHF. Here the CDR3 DNA reads TGTGCCAGTAGTATAGGTACAGGAACCTATAATTCACCCCTCCACTTT.

About this clone: Other DNA sequences in the sample encode the same CDR3. The gene calls are TRBV7-2 and TRBJ2-5, with TRBD1 matching over 9 bases. CDR3 length equals 15 residues. Germline values: CDR1 SGHTA, CDR2 FQGNSA. V trimming: 5 bases; J trimming: 2 bases; junction bases outside the gene matches: 6. Here the CDR3 reads CASSPRDRGQETQYF. The CDR3 nucleotides read TGTGCCAGCAGCCCCCGCGACAGGGGGCAAGAGACCCAGTACTTC.

About this clone itself: This same CDR3 is encoded by further DNA sequences in the sample. The CDR3 DNA is TGTGCCAGCAGCTCCGGCGGAGCTAATTCACCCCTCCACTTT. This translates into CASSSGGANSPLHF. The chain links TRBV13 to TRBJ1-6; D remains ambiguous. Trimming cost V 4 bases and J 6 bases, with 10 bases left between them. The CDR3 runs to 14 residues. CDR1 and CDR2 (germline): PRHDT, FYEKMQ (reference sequence).

The chain uses TRBV15 and TRBJ1-1; TRBD1 is a possible D gene (5 bases). V gave up 0 bases and J gave up 1 base, with 21 bases separating them. Germline-derived CDR1 and CDR2 are LNHNV and YYDKDF (reference sequence). This CDR3 has 19 residues. CDR3 coding DNA: TGTGCCACCAGCAGAGAGGCGGACACCCGAGGTTTAAAGAACACTGAAGCTTTCTTT. Protein product: CATSREADTRGLKNTEAFF. Full variable domain (outside the CDR3, taken from reference TRBV15 and TRBJ1-1): DAMVIQNPRYQVTQFGKPVTLSCSQTLNHNVMYWYQQKSSQAPKLLFHYYDKDFNNEADTPDNFQSRRPNTSFCFLDIRSPGLGDTAMYLCATSREADTRGLKNTEAFFGQGTRLTVV.

The chain joins TRBV7-2 to TRBJ1-3, with D uncertain. CDR1 and CDR2 from the germline V gene are SGHTA and FQGNSA. The CDR3 spans 17 residues. V dropped 2 bases and J dropped 4 bases, with 18 bases sitting between them. In nucleotides, the CDR3 is TGTGCCAGCAGCTTAAAAGCTGCCGGGGTCTCCGGAAACACCATATATTTT. It translates to CASSLKAAGVSGNTIYF. The variable domain in full, completed from reference TRBV7-2 and TRBJ1-3, reads GAGVSQSPSNKVTEKGKDVELRCDPISGHTALYWYRQSLGQGLEFLIYFQGNSAPDKSGLPSDRFSAERTGGSVSTLTIQRTQQEDSAVYLCASSLKAAGVSGNTIYFGEGSWLTVV.